These 6 T cell receptor beta chains were all obtained from the same sample, sequenced in a study of identical twins. TCRdb called the 5' RACE reads again in MiXCR, with one record for every CDR3 protein. The sample includes 400,000 to 650,000 distinct CDR3 sequences, around 20% seen only once; the top ten take about 0.99%. The same sample was also studied in work on T cells expressing NK-cell markers.

Input material: CD4+ T cells sorted from blood. The receptor set was obtained from a young woman in good health.

The CDR3 here is CAAWSGQTVYGYTF. For the CDR3, the DNA is TGTGCCGCCTGGTCAGGACAGACTGTATATGGCTACACCTTC. This chain uses TRBV19 with TRBJ1-2, with a possible D match to TRBD1 (6 bases). Trimming shortened V by 11 bases and J by 5 bases, and 21 bases separated the two germline ends. The CDR3 consists of 14 residues. Per germline, CDR1 LNHDA and CDR2 SQIVND (reference sequence). Filled out from reference TRBV19 and TRBJ1-2, the complete variable domain reads DGGITQSPKYLFRKEGQNVTLSCEQNLNHDAMYWYRQDPGQGLRLIYYSQIVNDFQKGDIAEGYSVSREKKESFPLTVTSAQKNPTAFYLCAAWSGQTVYGYTFGSGTRLTVV.

This clonotype appeared a few times. The genes are TRBV20-1 and TRBJ2-1; D may match TRBD1 or TRBD2 (5 bases each). The CDR3 has 13 amino acids. The germline V gene encodes CDR1 DFQATT and CDR2 SNEGSKA (reference sequence). Trimming stripped 4 bases from V and 2 bases from J, with 9 bases between. The chain's CDR3 is CSATGTAYNEQFF. CDR3 nucleotides: TGCAGTGCTACTGGGACCGCCTACAATGAGCAGTTCTTC.

This clonotype came up a few times. The CDR3 DNA reads as TGCGCCAGCGTCTACGACGGGAACACCGGGGAGCTGTTTTTT. Its translation is CASVYDGNTGELFF. The chain combines TRBV5-1 with TRBJ2-2; no clear D gene. The CDR3 has 14 amino acids. Trimming removed 7 bases from V and 1 base from J, with 11 bases in between. Germline CDR1 reads SGHRS; CDR2 reads YFSETQ.

The table lists this clonotype with many counts. The V call is TRBV12-3 or TRBV12-4, the J call TRBJ2-5; 7 positions match TRBD1. Germline trimming cut 10 bases from V and 0 bases from J; bases unmatched to any gene: 2. The CDR3 extends over 12 amino acids. The CDR3: CATGQDQETQYF. In DNA form, the CDR3 reads TGTGCCACTGGACAGGACCAAGAGACCCAGTACTTC.

The chain recombines TRBV4-3 with TRBJ2-1; D remains ambiguous. Germline assignment: CDR1 LGHNA and CDR2 YSLEER. The CDR3 sequence is 14 residues long. With 0 bases removed from V and 3 bases from J, the gap between germline ends came to 6 bases. CDR3 amino acids: CASSQEASYNEQFF. The CDR3 coding sequence is TGCGCCAGCAGCCAAGAAGCTAGCTACAATGAGCAGTTCTTC.

The chain joins TRBV4-1 to TRBJ1-1, with D tentatively TRBD1 (5 bases). Germline-derived CDR1 and CDR2 are MGHRA and YSYEKL. The CDR3 length is 14 residues. V was clipped by 0 bases and J by 11 bases, with 16 bases between them. The CDR3 coding sequence is TGCGCCAGCAGCCAAGAGGTCGGGTCCAAGGGGGCTTTCTTT. Protein: CASSQEVGSKGAFF.